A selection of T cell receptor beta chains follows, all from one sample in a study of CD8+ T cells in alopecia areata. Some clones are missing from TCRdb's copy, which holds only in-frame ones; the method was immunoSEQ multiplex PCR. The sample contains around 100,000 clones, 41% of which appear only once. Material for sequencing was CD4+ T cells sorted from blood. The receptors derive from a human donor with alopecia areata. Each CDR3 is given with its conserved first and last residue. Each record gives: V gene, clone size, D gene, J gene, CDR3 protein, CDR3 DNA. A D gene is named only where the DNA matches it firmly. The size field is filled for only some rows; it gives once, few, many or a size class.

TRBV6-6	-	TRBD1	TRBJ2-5	CASSRGTGGGETQYF	TGTGCCAGCAGTCGGGGCACAGGGGGAGGAGAGACCCAGTACTTC
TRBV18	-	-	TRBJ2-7	CASSPRNDYEQYF	TGTGCCAGCTCACCCAGGAACGACTACGAGCAGTACTTC
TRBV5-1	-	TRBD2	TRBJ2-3	CASSLFSGGAVTTDTQYF	TGCGCCAGCAGCTTATTTAGCGGGGGGGCCGTTACAACAGATACGCAGTATTTT
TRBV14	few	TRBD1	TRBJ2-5	CASSLRTGGETQYF	TGTGCCAGCAGCCTTCGGACAGGGGGAGAGACCCAGTACTTC
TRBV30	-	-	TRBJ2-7	CAWSVSGYEQYF	TGTGCCTGGAGTGTAAGCGGGTACGAGCAGTACTTC
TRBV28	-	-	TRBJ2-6	CASSLSGSSGANVLTF	TGTGCCAGCAGTCTCTCCGGGAGCTCTGGGGCCAACGTCCTGACTTTC
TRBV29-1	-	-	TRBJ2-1	CSVERGNEQFF	TGCAGCGTTGAGAGGGGTAATGAGCAGTTCTTC
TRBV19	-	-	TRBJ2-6	CASREAKSGANVLTF	TGTGCCAGTAGGGAGGCGAAGTCGGGGGCCAACGTCCTGACTTTC
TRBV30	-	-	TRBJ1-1	CAWRRGQRNTEAFF	TGTGCCTGGAGACGAGGACAGCGGAACACTGAAGCTTTCTTT
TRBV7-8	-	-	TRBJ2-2	CASSFRTDTGELFF	TGTGCCAGCAGCTTTAGGACGGATACCGGGGAGCTGTTTTTT
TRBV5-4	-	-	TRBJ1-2	CASSGELLLDYGYTF	TGTGCCAGCTCCGGGGAGTTACTCCTTGACTATGGCTACACCTTC
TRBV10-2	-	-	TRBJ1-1	CASNEAQVWLGAFF	TGCGCCAGCAACGAAGCACAGGTCTGGTTGGGAGCTTTCTTT
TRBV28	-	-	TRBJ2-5	CAIEDGETQYF	TGTGCCATCGAGGACGGGGAGACCCAGTACTTC
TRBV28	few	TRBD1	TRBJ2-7	CASSPPQGLARKQYF	TGTGCCAGCAGTCCTCCACAGGGGTTGGCCCGCAAGCAGTACTTC
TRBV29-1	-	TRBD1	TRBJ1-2	CSVETGFYGYTF	TGCAGCGTGGAGACAGGGTTTTACGGCTACACCTTC
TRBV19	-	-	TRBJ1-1	CASTRGSNTEAFF	TGTGCCAGTACTCGGGGTTCTAACACTGAAGCTTTCTTT